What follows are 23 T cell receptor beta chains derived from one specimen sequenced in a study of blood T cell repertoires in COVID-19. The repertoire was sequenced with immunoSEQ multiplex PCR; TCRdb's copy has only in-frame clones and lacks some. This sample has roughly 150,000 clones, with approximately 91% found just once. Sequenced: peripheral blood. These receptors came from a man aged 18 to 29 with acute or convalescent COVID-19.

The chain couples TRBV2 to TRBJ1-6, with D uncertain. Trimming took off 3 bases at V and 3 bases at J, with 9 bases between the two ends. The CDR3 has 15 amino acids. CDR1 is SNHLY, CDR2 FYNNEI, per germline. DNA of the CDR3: TGTGCCAGCAGTGACAGCGAACTCTATAATTCACCCCTCCACTTT. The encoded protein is CASSDSELYNSPLHF.

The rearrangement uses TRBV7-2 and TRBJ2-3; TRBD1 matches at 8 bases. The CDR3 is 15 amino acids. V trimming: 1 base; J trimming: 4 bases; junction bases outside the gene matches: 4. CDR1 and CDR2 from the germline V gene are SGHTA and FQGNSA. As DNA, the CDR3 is TGTGCCAGCAGCTTAGTCAGGGGGCTCCCAGATACGCAGTATTTT. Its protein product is CASSLVRGLPDTQYF.

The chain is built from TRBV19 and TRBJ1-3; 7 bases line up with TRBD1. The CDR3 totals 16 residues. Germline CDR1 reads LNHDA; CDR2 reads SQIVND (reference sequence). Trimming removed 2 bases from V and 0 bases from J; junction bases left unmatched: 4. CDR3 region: CASSIPGQYSGNTIYF. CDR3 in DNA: TGTGCCAGTAGTATACCGGGACAGTACTCTGGAAACACCATATATTTT.

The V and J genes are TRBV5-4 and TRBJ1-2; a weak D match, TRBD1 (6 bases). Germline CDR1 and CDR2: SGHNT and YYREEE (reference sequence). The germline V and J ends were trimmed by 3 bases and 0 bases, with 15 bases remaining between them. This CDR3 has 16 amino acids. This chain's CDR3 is CASSSARDKTNYGYTF. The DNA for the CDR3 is TGTGCCAGCAGCTCCGCCCGGGACAAGACTAACTATGGCTACACCTTC.

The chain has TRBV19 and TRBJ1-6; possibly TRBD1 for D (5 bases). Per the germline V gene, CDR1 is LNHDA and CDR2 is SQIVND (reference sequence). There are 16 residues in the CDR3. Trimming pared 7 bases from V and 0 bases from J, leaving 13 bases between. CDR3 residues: CASTPGVFSYNSPLHF. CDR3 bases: TGTGCCAGTACCCCGGGGGTATTCTCCTATAATTCACCCCTCCACTTT.

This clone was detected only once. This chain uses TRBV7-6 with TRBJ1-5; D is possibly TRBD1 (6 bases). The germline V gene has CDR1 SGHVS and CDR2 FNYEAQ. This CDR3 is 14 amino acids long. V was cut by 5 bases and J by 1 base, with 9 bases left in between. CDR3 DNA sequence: TGTGCCAGCAGCCCGGGACACAGCAATCAGCCCCAGCATTTT. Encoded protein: CASSPGHSNQPQHF.

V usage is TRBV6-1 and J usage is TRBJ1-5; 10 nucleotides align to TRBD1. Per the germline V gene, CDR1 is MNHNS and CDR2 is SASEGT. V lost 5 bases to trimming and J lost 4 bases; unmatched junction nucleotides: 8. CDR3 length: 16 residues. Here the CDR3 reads CASSQGTGARNQPQHF. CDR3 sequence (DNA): TGTGCCAGCAGTCAAGGGACAGGGGCGCGGAATCAGCCCCAGCATTTT.

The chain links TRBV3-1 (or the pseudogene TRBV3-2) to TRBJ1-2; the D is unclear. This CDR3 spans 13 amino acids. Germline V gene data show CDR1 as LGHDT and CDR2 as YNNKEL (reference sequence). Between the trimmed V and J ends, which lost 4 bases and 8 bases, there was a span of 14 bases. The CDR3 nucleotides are TGTGCCAGCAGCCTAGAAGCGGGAAGGGGCTACACCTTC. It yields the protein CASSLEAGRGYTF.

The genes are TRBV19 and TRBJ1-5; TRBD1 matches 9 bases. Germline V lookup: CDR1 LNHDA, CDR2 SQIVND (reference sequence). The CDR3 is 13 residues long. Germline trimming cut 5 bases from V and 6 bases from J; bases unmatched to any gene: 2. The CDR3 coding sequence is TGTGCCAGTAGTGGGGGACAGGGTCAGCCCCAGCATTTT. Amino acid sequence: CASSGGQGQPQHF.

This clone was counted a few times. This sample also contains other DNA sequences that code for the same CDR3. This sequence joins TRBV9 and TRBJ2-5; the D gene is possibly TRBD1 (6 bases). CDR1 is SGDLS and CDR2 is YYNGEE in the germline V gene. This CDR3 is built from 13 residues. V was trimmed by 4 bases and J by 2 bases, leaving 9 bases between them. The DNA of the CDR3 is TGTGCCAGCAGCCCAAGGGGGCAAGAGACCCAGTACTTC. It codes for CASSPRGQETQYF.

The CDR3 DNA reads as TGTGCCAGCAGTGGATTGGACAGAATCGTGACGGAAACTTTCTTT. Protein sequence: CASSGLDRIVTETFF. This chain links TRBV27 with TRBJ1-1, with D tentatively TRBD1 (6 bases). Deletions cut 5 bases from V and 12 bases from J, with 25 bases between. The CDR3 is made up of 15 amino acids. From germline, CDR1 is MNHEY and CDR2 SMNVEV (reference sequence).

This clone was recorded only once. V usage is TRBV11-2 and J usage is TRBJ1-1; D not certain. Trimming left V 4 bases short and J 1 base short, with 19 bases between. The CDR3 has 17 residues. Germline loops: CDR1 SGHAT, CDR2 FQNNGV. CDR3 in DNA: TGTGCCAGCAGCTCTCAGTTGGGTCCGTCAGGGAACACTGAAGCTTTCTTT. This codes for CASSSQLGPSGNTEAFF.

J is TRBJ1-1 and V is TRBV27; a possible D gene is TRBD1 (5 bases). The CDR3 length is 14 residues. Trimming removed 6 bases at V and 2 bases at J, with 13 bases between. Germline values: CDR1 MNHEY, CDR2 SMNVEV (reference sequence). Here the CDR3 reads CASSPLRGNTEAFF. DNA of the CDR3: TGTGCCAGCAGCCCCCTAAGGGGAAACACTGAAGCTTTCTTT.

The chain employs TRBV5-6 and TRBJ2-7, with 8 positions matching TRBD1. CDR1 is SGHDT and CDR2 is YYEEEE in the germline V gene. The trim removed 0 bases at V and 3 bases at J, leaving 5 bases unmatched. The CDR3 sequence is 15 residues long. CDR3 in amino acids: CASSLGGTGFYEQYF. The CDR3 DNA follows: TGTGCCAGCAGCTTGGGCGGGACAGGCTTCTACGAGCAGTACTTC.

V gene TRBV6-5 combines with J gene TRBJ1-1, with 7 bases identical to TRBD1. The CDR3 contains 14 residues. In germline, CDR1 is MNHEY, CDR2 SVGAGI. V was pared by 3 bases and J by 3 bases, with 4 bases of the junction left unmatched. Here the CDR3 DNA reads TGTGCCAGCAGTTATAGCCAGGGGGACACTGAAGCTTTCTTT. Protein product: CASSYSQGDTEAFF.

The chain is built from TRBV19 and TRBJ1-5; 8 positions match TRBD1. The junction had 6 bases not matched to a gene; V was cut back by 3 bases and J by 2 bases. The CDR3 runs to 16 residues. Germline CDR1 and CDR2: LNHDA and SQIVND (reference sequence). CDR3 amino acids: CASSIPGQGGNQPQHF. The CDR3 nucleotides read TGTGCCAGTAGTATTCCCGGACAGGGTGGCAATCAGCCCCAGCATTTT.

CDR3 residues: CASSPGSSGNTIYF. In DNA form, the CDR3 reads TGTGCCAGCAGCCCGGGGTCCTCTGGAAACACCATATATTTT. The chain employs TRBV27 and TRBJ1-3; D is uncertain. Germline assignment: CDR1 MNHEY and CDR2 SMNVEV (reference sequence). The CDR3 is 14 residues long. V was pared by 6 bases and J by 0 bases, with 9 bases between.

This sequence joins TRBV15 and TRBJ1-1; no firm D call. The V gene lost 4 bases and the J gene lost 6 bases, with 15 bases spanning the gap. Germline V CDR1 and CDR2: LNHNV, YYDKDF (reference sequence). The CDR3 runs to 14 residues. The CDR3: CATSTTAAGAEAFF. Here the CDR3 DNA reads TGTGCCACCAGCACTACAGCCGCCGGGGCTGAAGCTTTCTTT.

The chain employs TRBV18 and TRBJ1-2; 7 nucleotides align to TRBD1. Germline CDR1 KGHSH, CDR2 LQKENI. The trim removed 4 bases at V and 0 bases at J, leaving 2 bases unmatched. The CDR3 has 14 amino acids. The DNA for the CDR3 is TGTGCCAGCTCACTACAGGGGACTAACTATGGCTACACCTTC. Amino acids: CASSLQGTNYGYTF.

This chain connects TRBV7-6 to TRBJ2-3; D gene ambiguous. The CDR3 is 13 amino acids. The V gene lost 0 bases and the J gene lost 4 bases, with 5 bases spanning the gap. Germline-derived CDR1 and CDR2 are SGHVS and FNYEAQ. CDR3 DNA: TGTGCCAGCAGCTTAGCGTTAGCAGATACGCAGTATTTT. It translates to CASSLALADTQYF.

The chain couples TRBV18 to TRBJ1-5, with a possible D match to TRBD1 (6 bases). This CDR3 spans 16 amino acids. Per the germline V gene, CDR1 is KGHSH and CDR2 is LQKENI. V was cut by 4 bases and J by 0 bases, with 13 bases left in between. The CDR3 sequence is CASSLSGDYSNQPQHF. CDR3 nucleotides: TGTGCCAGCTCACTATCAGGGGATTATAGCAATCAGCCCCAGCATTTT.

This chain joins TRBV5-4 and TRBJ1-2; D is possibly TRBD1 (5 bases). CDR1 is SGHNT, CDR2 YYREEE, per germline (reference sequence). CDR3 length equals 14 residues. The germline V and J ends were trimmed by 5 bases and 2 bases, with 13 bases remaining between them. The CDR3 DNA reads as TGTGCCAGCAGTTCGGGGGGGGTGAACTATGGCTACACCTTC. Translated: CASSSGGVNYGYTF. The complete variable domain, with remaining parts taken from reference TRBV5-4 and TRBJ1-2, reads ETGVTQSPTHLIKTRGQQVTLRCSSQSGHNTVSWYQQALGQGPQFIFQYYREEENGRGNFPPRFSGLQFPNYSSELNVNALELDDSALYLCASSSGGVNYGYTFGSGTRLTVV.

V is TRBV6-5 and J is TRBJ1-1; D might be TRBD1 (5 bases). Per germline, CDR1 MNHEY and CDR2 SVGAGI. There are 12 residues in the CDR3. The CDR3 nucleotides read TGTGCGATCTATAGGGGGAACACTGAAGCTTTCTTT. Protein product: CAIYRGNTEAFF.